Here is one TCR beta chain with its context. Its antigen is not known. J gave up 2 bases and V 0 bases, and 8 bases lay outside the gene matches. Germline CDR1 reads SGHNT; CDR2 reads YYREEE (reference sequence). CDR3 size: 17 residues. This entry is derived from a study of T cell responses to AZD1222 COVID-19 vaccine. General study results and limits: Donors were largely white British and mainly female; clonal diversity was possibly underestimated. Recipients of two AZD1222 doses showed rising Spike-specific TCR breadth and depth. Spike-wide vaccine-associated CD4 TCRs dominated at 160-218 and 743-854. Seropositive status at baseline applied to only a handful of AZD1222 recipients.

The protocol was immunoSEQ multiplex PCR, while the TCRdb copy is restricted to in-frame clones and leaves out a portion. The table includes some 110,000 clones, 88% detected once. V and J are TRBV5-4 and TRBJ2-7; 10 bases align to TRBD1. The sequence was obtained from an adult in good health. The sample here was peripheral blood, taken on day 0 of AZD1222 vaccination. This CDR3 reads CASSLGAGTGAAYEQYF. Written as DNA, the CDR3 is TGTGCCAGCAGCTTGGGCGCTGGGACAGGGGCGGCCTACGAGCAGTACTTC.